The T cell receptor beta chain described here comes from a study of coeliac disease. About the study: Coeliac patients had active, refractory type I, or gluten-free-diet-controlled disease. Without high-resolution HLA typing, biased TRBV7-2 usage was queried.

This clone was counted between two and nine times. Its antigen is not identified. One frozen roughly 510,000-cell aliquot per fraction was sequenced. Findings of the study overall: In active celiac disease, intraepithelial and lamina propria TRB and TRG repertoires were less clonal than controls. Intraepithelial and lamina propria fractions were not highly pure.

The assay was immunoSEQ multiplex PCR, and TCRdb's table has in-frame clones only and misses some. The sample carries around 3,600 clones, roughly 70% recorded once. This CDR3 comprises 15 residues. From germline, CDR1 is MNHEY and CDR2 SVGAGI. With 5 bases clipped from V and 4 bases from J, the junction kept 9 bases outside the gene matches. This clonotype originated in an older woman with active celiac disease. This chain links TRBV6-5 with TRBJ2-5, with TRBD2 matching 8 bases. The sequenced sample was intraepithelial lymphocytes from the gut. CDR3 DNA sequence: TGTGCCAGCAGTCCGGGACTAGACGGCCGAGAGACCCAGTACTTC. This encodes CASSPGLDGRETQYF.